This T cell receptor (beta chain) was sequenced during a study of blood T cells in healthy people across ages. Primers used in a second PCR of roughly 6 to 12 cycles were a sample-barcoded 5' primer and a J-beta primer mix. A tag from a template-switch adaptor with 12 random nucleotides marked each cDNA molecule. Any given sample supplied a minimum of 3 million CDR3-containing paired-end reads. Via MiXCR, TCRdb re-called the 5' RACE reads, giving one row per CDR3 protein. The sample carries about 670,000 distinct CDR3 sequences, about 43% recorded once. This CDR3 contains 16 residues. Trimming shortened V by 0 bases and J by 4 bases, and 11 bases separated the two germline ends. CDR1 SGHRS and CDR2 YFSETQ come from the germline V gene.

The sample was blood. The source is an older man in good health. The rearrangement joins TRBV5-1 to TRBJ2-6, with D tentatively TRBD1 or TRBD2 (5 bases each). The CDR3 DNA is TGCGCCAGCAGCTTGGGGGGGATCTCCGGGGCCAACGTCCTGACTTTC. It yields the protein CASSLGGISGANVLTF.